Listed below are T cell receptor beta chains from one sample, sequenced in a study of shared clonotypes between healthy human individuals. The data were produced by immunoSEQ multiplex PCR, yet TCRdb's version contains in-frame clones alone and is incomplete. The sample holds 750,000 to 1,000,000 clones, 80% to 95% seen once. Material: naive CD8+ T cells sorted from blood. These receptors all stem from a man aged 25-40 years in good health. The CDR3 runs from the conserved cysteine through the conserved F or W. D genes are given only for firm matches. Rows give clone size only sometimes, using once, few, many, or a class for an expanded clone.

>TRBV18|.|.|TRBJ2-1
CASSPPSVYNEQFF
TGTGCCAGCTCACCACCATCGGTGTACAATGAGCAGTTCTTC
>TRBV19|.|.|TRBJ2-1
CASSIDRNNEQFF
TGTGCCAGTAGTATCGACCGAAACAATGAGCAGTTCTTC
>TRBV27|TRBD1|.|TRBJ2-1
CASSFGAGGYNEQFF
TGTGCCAGCAGTTTTGGTGCAGGGGGCTACAATGAGCAGTTCTTC
>TRBV5-6|.|.|TRBJ1-2
CASSLVGRGYTF
TGTGCCAGCAGCTTGGTGGGGCGAGGCTACACCTTC
>TRBV5-4|TRBD2|.|TRBJ2-5
CASSLVAGVLAETQYF
TGTGCCAGCAGCTTGGTCGCGGGAGTGCTAGCAGAGACCCAGTACTTC
>TRBV29-1|.|.|TRBJ2-3
CSVEGGLFSTDTQYF
TGCAGCGTTGAAGGAGGGTTGTTTAGCACAGATACGCAGTATTTT
>TRBV9|TRBD2|once|TRBJ2-1
CASSLSGRALDEQFF
TGTGCCAGCAGCCTCAGCGGGAGGGCCCTGGATGAGCAGTTCTTC
>TRBV5-5|TRBD1|.|TRBJ2-7
CASSPGGDEQYF
TGTGCCAGCAGCCCAGGGGGCGACGAGCAGTACTTC
>TRBV2|TRBD2|.|TRBJ2-1
CASSEGTSFGHEQFF
TGTGCCAGCAGTGAGGGGACTAGTTTTGGCCATGAGCAGTTCTTC
>TRBV5-6|.|once|TRBJ2-2
CASSQEWSTGELFF
TGTGCCAGCAGCCAAGAATGGAGCACCGGGGAGCTGTTTTTT
>TRBV30|.|.|TRBJ1-3
CAWSFIWTDDTGNTIYF
TGTGCCTGGAGTTTCATATGGACGGACGATACTGGAAACACCATATATTTT
>TRBV7-6|TRBD2|.|TRBJ2-1
CASSSTTGTSGSYDEQFF
TGTGCCAGCAGCTCGACAACCGGGACTAGCGGGAGTTATGATGAGCAGTTCTTC
>TRBV9|.|.|TRBJ2-7
CASSVGSSAGYEQYF
TGTGCCAGCAGCGTAGGGTCTAGCGCAGGCTACGAGCAGTACTTC
>TRBV7-9|TRBD1|.|TRBJ2-2
CASSLSDRGPGELFF
TGTGCCAGCAGCTTATCAGACAGGGGGCCCGGGGAGCTGTTTTTT
>TRBV7-2|TRBD1|once|TRBJ2-7
CASSFGRDSRRLYF
TGTGCCAGCAGCTTCGGCCGGGACAGTCGAAGACTGTACTTC
>TRBV4-3|TRBD2|.|TRBJ2-1
CASSQASGYSYNEQFF
TGCGCCAGCAGCCAAGCTAGCGGGTACTCCTACAATGAGCAGTTCTTC
>TRBV7-2|.|.|TRBJ2-1
CASSLLGGAYNEQFF
TGTGCCAGCAGCTTACTTGGCGGGGCTTACAATGAGCAGTTCTTC
>TRBV4-3|.|.|TRBJ1-3
CASSQGSHSGNTIYF
TGCGCCAGCAGCCAGGGGTCGCACTCCGGAAACACCATATATTTT
>TRBV15|.|.|TRBJ1-3
CATSRGGEQEGISGNTIYF
TGTGCCACCAGCAGAGGGGGGGAACAGGAGGGTATCTCTGGAAACACCATATATTTT
>TRBV7-2|.|once|TRBJ2-7
CASSLASGAYEQYF
TGTGCCAGCAGCTTAGCTAGCGGAGCCTACGAGCAGTACTTC
>TRBV27|.|.|TRBJ2-7
CASSLSSRSYEQYF
TGTGCCAGCAGTTTATCGTCTCGCTCCTACGAGCAGTACTTC
>TRBV4-1|.|.|TRBJ2-5
CASSQREGETQYF
TGCGCCAGCAGCCAACGGGAAGGCGAGACCCAGTACTTC
>TRBV19|.|.|TRBJ2-1
CASHMWGADNEQFF
TGTGCCAGTCATATGTGGGGGGCCGACAATGAGCAGTTCTTC
>TRBV5-1|TRBD2|.|TRBJ2-7
CAPFSGGEEQYF
TGCGCCCCCTTCAGCGGGGGTGAAGAGCAGTACTTC
>TRBV13|.|.|TRBJ2-7
CASSLGGRDYEQYF
TGTGCCAGCAGCTTAGGTGGGAGAGACTACGAGCAGTACTTC
>TRBV19|.|.|TRBJ2-7
CASENTGTAPHEQYF
TGTGCCAGTGAGAATACCGGGACGGCTCCCCACGAGCAGTACTTC
>TRBV13|.|.|TRBJ1-2
CASSHTQRGANYGYTF
TGTGCCAGCAGCCATACCCAGAGGGGGGCTAACTATGGCTACACCTTC
>TRBV7-6|TRBD2|.|TRBJ2-1
CASSLLAGNSYNEQFF
TGTGCCAGCAGCTTATTAGCGGGAAACTCCTACAATGAGCAGTTCTTC
>TRBV19|TRBD2|.|TRBJ2-7
CASSILAGITYEQYF
TGTGCCAGTAGTATTTTAGCGGGGATTACCTACGAGCAGTACTTC
>TRBV2|.|once|TRBJ2-3
CASPGGTGGTDTQYF
TGTGCCAGCCCAGGGGGGACGGGGGGCACAGATACGCAGTATTTT
>TRBV27|TRBD1|.|TRBJ2-7
CASRQGAARSYEQYF
TGTGCCAGCAGACAGGGGGCGGCGAGATCCTACGAGCAGTACTTC
>TRBV27|TRBD1|.|TRBJ2-4
CASSSSRDRGDIQYF
TGTGCCAGCAGTTCGTCCCGGGACAGGGGAGACATTCAGTACTTC
>TRBV14|.|once|TRBJ2-7
CASSQAGRAYEQYF
TGTGCCAGCAGCCAAGCGGGGCGAGCCTACGAGCAGTACTTC
>TRBV19|TRBD1|once|TRBJ2-1
CATEQGGSYNEQFF
TGTGCCACCGAACAGGGGGGCTCCTACAATGAGCAGTTCTTC
>TRBV7-6|.|.|TRBJ2-2
CASSLDRGLKTGELFF
TGTGCCAGCAGCTTAGATCGGGGGCTCAAGACCGGGGAGCTGTTTTTT
>TRBV7-8|.|.|TRBJ2-5
CASSLVVGQQETQYF
TGTGCCAGCAGCTTAGTAGTAGGGCAGCAAGAGACCCAGTACTTC
>TRBV6-1|TRBD1|.|TRBJ1-2
CASSEAWTGDSYGYTF
TGTGCCAGCAGTGAAGCGTGGACAGGGGATTCCTATGGCTACACCTTC
>TRBV7-6|.|once|TRBJ2-7
CASSRGTSRYEQYF
TGTGCCAGCAGCAGGGGGACCAGTCGGTACGAGCAGTACTTC
>TRBV29-1|.|.|TRBJ2-7
CSVEAMGPEQYF
TGCAGCGTTGAAGCAATGGGTCCCGAGCAGTACTTC
>TRBV7-9|.|once|TRBJ2-1
CASSFRGLSSYNEQFF
TGTGCCAGCAGCTTTAGGGGCCTGAGCTCCTACAATGAGCAGTTCTTC